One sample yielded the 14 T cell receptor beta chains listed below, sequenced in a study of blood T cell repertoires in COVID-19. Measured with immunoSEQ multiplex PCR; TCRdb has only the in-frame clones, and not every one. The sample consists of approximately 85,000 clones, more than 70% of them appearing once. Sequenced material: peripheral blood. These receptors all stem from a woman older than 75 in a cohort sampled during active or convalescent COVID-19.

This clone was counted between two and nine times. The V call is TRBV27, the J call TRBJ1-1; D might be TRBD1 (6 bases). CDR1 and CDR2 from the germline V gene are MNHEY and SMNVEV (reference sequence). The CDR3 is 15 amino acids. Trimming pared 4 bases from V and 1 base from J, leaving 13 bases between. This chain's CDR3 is CASSSNRVTNTEAFF. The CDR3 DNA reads TGTGCCAGCAGTTCAAACAGGGTAACGAACACTGAAGCTTTCTTT.

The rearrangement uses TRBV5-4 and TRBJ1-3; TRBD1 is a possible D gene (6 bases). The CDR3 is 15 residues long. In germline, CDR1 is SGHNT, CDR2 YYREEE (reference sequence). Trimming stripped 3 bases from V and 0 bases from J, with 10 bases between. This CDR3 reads CASSSDSSSGNTIYF. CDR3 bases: TGTGCCAGCAGCTCGGACAGCTCCTCTGGAAACACCATATATTTT.

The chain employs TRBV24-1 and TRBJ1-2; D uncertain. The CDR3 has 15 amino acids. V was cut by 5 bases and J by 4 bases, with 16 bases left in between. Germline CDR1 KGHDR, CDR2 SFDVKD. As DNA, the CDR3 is TGTGCCACCAGTGTTGGACCGGGAAATTCCTATGGCTACACCTTC. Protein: CATSVGPGNSYGYTF.

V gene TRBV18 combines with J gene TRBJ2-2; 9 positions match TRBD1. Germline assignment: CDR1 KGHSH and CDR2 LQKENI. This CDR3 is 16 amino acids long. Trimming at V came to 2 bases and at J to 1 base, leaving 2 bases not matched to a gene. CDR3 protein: CASSPGQGRNTGELFF. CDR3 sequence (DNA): TGTGCCAGCTCACCAGGACAGGGGAGGAACACCGGGGAGCTGTTTTTT.

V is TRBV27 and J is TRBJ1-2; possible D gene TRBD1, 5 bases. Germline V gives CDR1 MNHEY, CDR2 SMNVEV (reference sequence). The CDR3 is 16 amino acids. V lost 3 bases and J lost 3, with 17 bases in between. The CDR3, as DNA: TGTGCCAGCAGTTTCACCTCGCAAAGGGGCGACTATGGCTACACCTTC. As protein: CASSFTSQRGDYGYTF.

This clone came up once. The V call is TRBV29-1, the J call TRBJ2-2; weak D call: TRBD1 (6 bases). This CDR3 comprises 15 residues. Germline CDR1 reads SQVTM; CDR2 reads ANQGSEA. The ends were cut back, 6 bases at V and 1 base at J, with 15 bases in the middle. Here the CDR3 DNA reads TGCAGCGTCGGACAGTCCTCCCTGAACACCGGGGAGCTGTTTTTT. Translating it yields CSVGQSSLNTGELFF.

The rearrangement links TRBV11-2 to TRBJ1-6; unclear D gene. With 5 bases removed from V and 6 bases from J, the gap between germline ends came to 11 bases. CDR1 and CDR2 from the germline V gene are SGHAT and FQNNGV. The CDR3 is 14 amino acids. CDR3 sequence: CASSPRGFNSPLHF. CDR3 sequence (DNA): TGTGCCAGCAGCCCCCGAGGGTTTAATTCACCCCTCCACTTT. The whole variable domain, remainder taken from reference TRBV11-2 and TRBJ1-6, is EAGVAQSPRYKIIEKRQSVAFWCNPISGHATLYWYQQILGQGPKLLIQFQNNGVVDDSQLPKDRFSAERLKGVDSTLKIQPAKLEDSAVYLCASSPRGFNSPLHFGNGTRLTVT.

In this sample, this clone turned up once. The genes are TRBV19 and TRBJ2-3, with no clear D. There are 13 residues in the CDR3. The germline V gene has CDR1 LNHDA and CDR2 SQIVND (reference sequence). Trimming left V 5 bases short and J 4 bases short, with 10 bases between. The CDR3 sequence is CASSGYGPDTQYF. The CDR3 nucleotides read TGTGCCAGTAGTGGTTATGGCCCAGATACGCAGTATTTT.

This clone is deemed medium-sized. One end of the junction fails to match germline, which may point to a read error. The CDR3 here is CASSQEGALAGGLYF. The CDR3 nucleotides read TGTGCCAGCAGCCAAGAAGGCGCCCTAGCGGGAGGGCTCTACTTT. The rearrangement joins TRBV14 to TRBJ2-3, with 12 bases matching TRBD2. From germline, CDR1 is SGHDN and CDR2 FVKESK. This CDR3 region has 15 residues.

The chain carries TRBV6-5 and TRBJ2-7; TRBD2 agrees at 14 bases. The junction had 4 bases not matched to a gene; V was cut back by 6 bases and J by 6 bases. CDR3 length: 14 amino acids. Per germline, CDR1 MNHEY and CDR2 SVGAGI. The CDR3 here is CASSSGLAGVEQYV. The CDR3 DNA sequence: TGTGCCAGCAGCTCGGGACTAGCGGGAGTCGAGCAGTACGTC.

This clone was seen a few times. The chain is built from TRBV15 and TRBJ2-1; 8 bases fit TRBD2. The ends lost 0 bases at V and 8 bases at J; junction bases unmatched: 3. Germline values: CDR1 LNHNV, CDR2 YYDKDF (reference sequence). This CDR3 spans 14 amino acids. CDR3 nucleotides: TGTGCCACCAGCAGAGACGGGGGGGGCCATGAGCAGTTCTTC. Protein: CATSRDGGGHEQFF.

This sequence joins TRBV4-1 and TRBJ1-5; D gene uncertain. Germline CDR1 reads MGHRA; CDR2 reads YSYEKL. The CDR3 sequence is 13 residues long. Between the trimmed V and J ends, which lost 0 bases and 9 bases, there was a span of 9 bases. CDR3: CASSQDVAGPQHF. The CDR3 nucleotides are TGCGCCAGCAGCCAAGATGTCGCGGGGCCCCAGCATTTT.

The CDR3 is CASSLQAPRNTIYF. CDR3 in DNA: TGTGCCAGCAGTTTGCAAGCGCCCAGAAACACCATATATTTT. The J gene is TRBJ1-3, the V gene TRBV28; D gene ambiguous. CDR3 length equals 14 residues. Trimming took 3 bases from V and 5 from J, leaving 11 bases between them. Germline V gene data show CDR1 as MDHEN and CDR2 as SYDVKM. Drawing the rest from reference TRBV28 and TRBJ1-3, the complete variable domain is DVKVTQSSRYLVKRTGEKVFLECVQDMDHENMFWYRQDPGLGLRLIYFSYDVKMKEKGDIPEGYSVSREKKERFSLILESASTNQTSMYLCASSLQAPRNTIYFGEGSWLTVV.

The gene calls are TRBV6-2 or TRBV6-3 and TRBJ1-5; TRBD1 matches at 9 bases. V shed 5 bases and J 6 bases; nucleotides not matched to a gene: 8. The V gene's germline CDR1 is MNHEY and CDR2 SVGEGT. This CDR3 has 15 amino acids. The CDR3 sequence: CASSTWDRVPQPQHF. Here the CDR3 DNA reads TGTGCCAGCAGTACTTGGGACAGGGTTCCTCAGCCCCAGCATTTT.